The clone carrying this TCR beta chain was seen a handful of times. What it recognizes is unknown. Negatively enriched CD4+ T cells were divided by CD45RA into naive and memory. This sample is drawn from a study of shared clonotypes between healthy human individuals. For the study at large: CD8 memory received one plate per donor, CD8 naive two, CD4 memory three and CD4 naive three.

TCRdb's copy holds only in-frame clones and misses some; the assay was immunoSEQ multiplex PCR. This repertoire shows over 400,000 clones, 95% to 97% found once; its top ten account for 0.05% to 0.08%. V was pared by 5 bases and J by 3 bases, with 11 bases between. The CDR3 is 12 amino acids. Germline V lookup: CDR1 SQVTM, CDR2 ANQGSEA. Study findings and constraints: Depth of sequencing was expected to influence donor clonotype sharing.

The sequencing input was naive CD4+ T cells sorted from blood. Subset reported: CD45RA+ positively selected. The V call is TRBV29-1, the J call TRBJ2-7; D may be TRBD1 (5 bases). The sequence came from a woman aged 25-40 years in good health. The CDR3 is CSVKGSNYEQYF. CDR3 bases: TGCAGCGTTAAGGGGTCTAACTACGAGCAGTACTTC.